This T cell receptor beta chain was captured in a study of blood T cell repertoires in COVID-19. Original methodology: Nucleated cell counts were estimated from reference gene primer amplification. Clones were read by immunoSEQ multiplex PCR, and TCRdb kept only the in-frame ones, dropping some. The DNA was the basis for D and trimming; V, J and clone size are from that table. The sample lists 9,500 to 15,000 clones; over 85% were seen once. Trimming removed 11 bases from V and 3 bases from J; junction bases left unmatched: 7. CDR1 and CDR2 (germline): ENHRY, SYGVKD. This CDR3 contains 13 residues. The V gene is TRBV10-3, the J gene TRBJ1-5, with TRBD1 identical over 7 bases. The specimen was peripheral blood. The clonotype comes from a man aged 70 or older with active COVID-19. The CDR3 DNA reads as TGTGCCGTCGGGACAGCAAACAATCAGCCCCAGCATTTT. It specifies CAVGTANNQPQHF.